Presented here are 13 T cell receptor beta chains from one specimen sequenced in a study of T cells in localized non-small cell lung cancer. The assay was immunoSEQ multiplex PCR, and TCRdb's table has in-frame clones only and misses some. Among 20,000 to 25,000 clones listed, about nine tenths were seen once. The sequencing used PBMCs, collected before any cancer treatment. The receptor set was obtained from a man aged 40 to 69 with stage II squamous cell lung carcinoma.

Only a few counts were recorded for this clone. The rearrangement uses TRBV27 and TRBJ2-1; unclear D gene. The CDR3 contains 12 residues. Germline CDR1 MNHEY, CDR2 SMNVEV (reference sequence). V was pared by 5 bases and J by 6 bases, with 8 bases between. The CDR3 DNA sequence: TGTGCCAGCAGTGTATTGGGCAATGAGCAGTTCTTC. Its protein is CASSVLGNEQFF.

This sequence joins TRBV28 and TRBJ1-1; D possibly corresponds to TRBD1 (5 bases). Deletions cut 8 bases from V and 4 bases from J, with 8 bases between. Germline V CDR1 and CDR2: MDHEN, SYDVKM. The CDR3 contains 11 residues. CDR3 protein: CASRGFTEAFF. CDR3 coding DNA: TGTGCCAGCCGGGGGTTCACTGAAGCTTTCTTT.

The chain couples TRBV5-4 to TRBJ2-5, with no clear D. V lost 0 bases to trimming and J lost 1 base, with 13 bases between them. Germline V gene lookup returns CDR1 SGHNT and CDR2 YYREEE (reference sequence). This CDR3 has 16 amino acids. Written as DNA, the CDR3 is TGTGCCAGCAGCTTGGCAGGCAGGCGATCCCAAGAGACCCAGTACTTC. As protein: CASSLAGRRSQETQYF.

The chain is built from TRBV6-6 and TRBJ1-1, with D uncertain. Germline loops: CDR1 MNHNY, CDR2 SVGAGI (reference sequence). CDR3 length: 11 residues. The ends were cut back, 3 bases at V and 3 bases at J, with 2 bases in the middle. The DNA for the CDR3 is TGTGCCAGCAGTTATGACACTGAAGCTTTCTTT. It encodes CASSYDTEAFF.

This clone was seen only a few times. The gene calls are TRBV11-3 and TRBJ2-2; maybe TRBD2 (6 bases). Germline V gives CDR1 SGHNT, CDR2 YENEEA. The CDR3 spans 16 residues. V dropped 1 base and J dropped 6 bases, with 15 bases sitting between them. Written as DNA, the CDR3 is TGTGCCAGCAGCTTAGGACGCGGGGAGGCGGCCGGGGAGCTGTTTTTT. Its translation: CASSLGRGEAAGELFF.

This chain connects TRBV4-3 to TRBJ2-3, with TRBD1 matching 9 bases. The V and J ends lost 0 bases and 15 bases, in that order; junction bases with no gene match: 10. CDR3 length equals 14 residues. CDR1 is LGHNA, CDR2 YSLEER, per germline. CDR3 in amino acids: CASSQDRGGTGTYF. Here the CDR3 DNA reads TGCGCCAGCAGCCAAGATAGGGGGGGGACAGGGACCTATTTT.

V and J are TRBV6-1 and TRBJ2-1; D is uncertain. Trimming cost V 5 bases and J 9 bases, with 8 bases left between them. The germline V gene encodes CDR1 MNHNS and CDR2 SASEGT. The CDR3 length is 11 residues. DNA for the CDR3: TGTGCCAGCAGTCCTCTTGGTGAGCAGTTCTTC. Protein sequence: CASSPLGEQFF.

The J gene is TRBJ2-2, the V gene TRBV5-4; D is ambiguous. V lost 0 bases to trimming and J lost 5 bases, with 8 bases between them. Germline lookup yields CDR1 SGHNT and CDR2 YYREEE (reference sequence). This CDR3 comprises 14 residues. CDR3 sequence (DNA): TGTGCCAGCAGCTTGGAAGTAATGACCGGGGAGCTGTTTTTT. Translating gives CASSLEVMTGELFF.

A few counts support this clone. This sequence joins TRBV5-5 and TRBJ2-7; no clear D. V was shortened by 2 bases and J by 1 base, with 10 bases between the two germline ends. The length of the CDR3 is 14 residues. CDR1 SGHKS and CDR2 YYEKEE come from the germline V gene (reference sequence). CDR3 region: CASSFFVSSYEQYF. Written as DNA, the CDR3 is TGTGCCAGCAGCTTTTTCGTCAGTTCCTACGAGCAGTACTTC. Variable domain in full (rest from reference TRBV5-5 and TRBJ2-7): DAGVTQSPTHLIKTRGQQVTLRCSPISGHKSVSWYQQVLGQGPQFIFQYYEKEERGRGNFPDRFSARQFPNYSSELNVNALLLGDSALYLCASSFFVSSYEQYFGPGTRLTVT.

The chain recombines TRBV2 with TRBJ1-1, with 7 bases aligning to TRBD1. The junction had 2 bases not matched to a gene; V was cut back by 5 bases and J by 8 bases. From germline, CDR1 is SNHLY and CDR2 FYNNEI. CDR3 length equals 11 residues. CDR3: CASSPQGEAFF. Here the CDR3 DNA reads TGTGCCAGCAGTCCACAGGGGGAAGCTTTCTTT. Full variable domain (outside the CDR3, taken from reference TRBV2 and TRBJ1-1): EPEVTQTPSHQVTQMGQEVILRCVPISNHLYFYWYRQILGQKVEFLVSFYNNEISEKSEIFDDQFSVERPDGSNFTLKIRSTKLEDSAMYFCASSPQGEAFFGQGTRLTVV.

The V gene is TRBV15, the J gene TRBJ2-1; perhaps D is TRBD1 or TRBD2 (5 bases each). The CDR3 spans 14 residues. CDR1 LNHNV and CDR2 YYDKDF come from the germline V gene (reference sequence). Trimming left V 0 bases short and J 9 bases short, with 12 bases between. CDR3 region: CATSREITGLEQFF. As DNA, the CDR3 is TGTGCCACCAGCAGAGAGATAACGGGGCTTGAGCAGTTCTTC.

V and J are TRBV5-1 and TRBJ2-3, with D hard to call. With 2 bases removed from V and 1 base from J, the gap between germline ends came to 11 bases. The CDR3 runs to 15 residues. Germline V gene lookup returns CDR1 SGHRS and CDR2 YFSETQ. For the CDR3, the DNA is TGCGCCAGCAGCTTTCGTTCGTGGGGCACAGATACGCAGTATTTT. It codes for CASSFRSWGTDTQYF. The complete variable domain, with remaining parts taken from reference TRBV5-1 and TRBJ2-3, reads KAGVTQTPRYLIKTRGQQVTLSCSPISGHRSVSWYQQTPGQGLQFLFEYFSETQRNKGNFPGRFSGRQFSNSRSEMNVSTLELGDSALYLCASSFRSWGTDTQYFGPGTRLTVL.

The rearrangement links TRBV5-1 to TRBJ1-1, with D tentatively TRBD1 (6 bases). Trimming took off 0 bases at V and 2 bases at J, with 20 bases between the two ends. The CDR3 consists of 18 residues. Germline assignment: CDR1 SGHRS and CDR2 YFSETQ. The CDR3 DNA reads as TGCGCCAGCAGCTTGGCCTTATTAGGACAGCCCTTTAACACTGAAGCTTTCTTT. Encoded protein: CASSLALLGQPFNTEAFF. Drawing the rest from reference TRBV5-1 and TRBJ1-1, the complete variable domain is KAGVTQTPRYLIKTRGQQVTLSCSPISGHRSVSWYQQTPGQGLQFLFEYFSETQRNKGNFPGRFSGRQFSNSRSEMNVSTLELGDSALYLCASSLALLGQPFNTEAFFGQGTRLTVV.